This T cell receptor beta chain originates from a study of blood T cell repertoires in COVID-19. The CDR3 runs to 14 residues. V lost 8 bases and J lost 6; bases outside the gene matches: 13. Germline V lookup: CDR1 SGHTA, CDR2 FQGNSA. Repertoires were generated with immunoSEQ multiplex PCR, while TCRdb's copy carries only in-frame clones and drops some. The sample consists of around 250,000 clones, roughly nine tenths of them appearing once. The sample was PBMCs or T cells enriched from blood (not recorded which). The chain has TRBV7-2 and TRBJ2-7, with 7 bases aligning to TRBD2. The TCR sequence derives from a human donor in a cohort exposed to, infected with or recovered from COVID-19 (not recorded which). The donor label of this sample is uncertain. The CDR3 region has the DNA TGTGCCAGCTTAATATCCGGACTAGTTTCCGAGCAGTACTTC. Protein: CASLISGLVSEQYF. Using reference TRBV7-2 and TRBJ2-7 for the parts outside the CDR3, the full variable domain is GAGVSQSPSNKVTEKGKDVELRCDPISGHTALYWYRQSLGQGLEFLIYFQGNSAPDKSGLPSDRFSAERTGGSVSTLTIQRTQQEDSAVYLCASLISGLVSEQYFGPGTRLTVT.